A selection of T cell receptor beta chains follows, all from one sample in a study of human T cells and chemical hapten exposure. TCRdb re-called the RACE reads with MiXCR, one entry per CDR3 protein. The sample contains some 99,000 distinct CDR3 sequences, about a tenth of which appear only once. Sequences were derived from whole blood, sampled in connection with sensitization to the hapten diphenylcyclopropenone (DPC). The receptors derive from a middle-aged woman with alopecia areata. Some clones in this sample may be carry-over from other donors' samples. CDR3s include the opening cysteine and the closing phenylalanine or tryptophan. A D gene is named only where the DNA matches it firmly. Expanded clones are given a class, and other clones once, few, many or no size at all.

>-|many|TRBJ2-7|TRBV20-1
CSAPPEGRKGQYF
TGCAGTGCCCCCCCGGAGGGCAGGAAAGGGCAGTACTTC
>TRBD1|few|TRBJ1-2|TRBV7-2
CASSLVGQGPYGYTF
TGTGCCAGCAGCTTAGTGGGACAGGGACCTTATGGCTACACCTTC
>-|few|TRBJ2-1|TRBV4-1
CASSQVDMISYNEQFF
TGCGCCAGCAGCCAAGTCGACATGATCTCCTACAATGAGCAGTTCTTC
>-|many|TRBJ2-7|TRBV7-8
CASSSLGSLYEQYF
TGTGCCAGCAGCTCCTTGGGGTCCTTGTACGAGCAGTACTTC
>-|many|TRBJ2-3|TRBV29-1
CSVVGGATDTQYF
TGCAGCGTTGTGGGCGGCGCCACGGATACGCAGTATTTT
>TRBD1|few|TRBJ1-1|TRBV27
CASSTGVGSNTEAFF
TGTGCCAGCAGTACAGGGGTCGGGTCAAACACTGAAGCTTTCTTT
>-|many|TRBJ1-4|TRBV28
CASSRQDRWEKLFF
TGTGCCAGCAGCCGACAGGACCGGTGGGAAAAACTGTTTTTT
>TRBD1|few|TRBJ1-4|TRBV28
CASSSGQQGEKLFF
TGTGCCAGCAGTTCGGGACAGCAAGGTGAAAAACTGTTTTTT
>-|many|TRBJ2-5|TRBV5-1
CASSLGGDGETQYF
TGCGCCAGCTCCTTGGGCGGGGATGGAGAGACCCAGTACTTC
>-|few|TRBJ2-2|TRBV28
CASSSSGTGGELFF
TGTGCCAGCAGTTCCAGCGGAACGGGCGGGGAGCTGTTTTTT
>-|many|TRBJ2-3|TRBV18
CASSPPAGNTDTQYF
TGTGCCAGCTCACCGCCTGCAGGGAACACAGATACGCAGTATTTT
>TRBD2|-|TRBJ2-5|TRBV7-3
CASSYSGGAQETQYF
TGTGCCAGCAGCTATAGCGGGGGGGCTCAAGAGACCCAGTACTTC
>-|-|TRBJ1-1|TRBV25-1
CASSEYRGGQVNTEAFF
TGTGCCAGCAGTGAATATCGTGGGGGGCAGGTGAACACTGAAGCTTTCTTT
>-|many|TRBJ1-4|TRBV21-1
CASSNTRDRTNEKLFF
TGTGCCAGCAGCAACACCCGGGACAGGACGAATGAAAAACTGTTTTTT
>-|many|TRBJ2-5|TRBV12-3/TRBV12-4
CASSLRVEETQYF
TGTGCCAGCAGTTTGCGGGTGGAAGAGACCCAGTACTTC
>-|-|TRBJ2-2|TRBV11-2
CASRAAGTSNTGELFF
TGTGCCAGCAGAGCGGCAGGGACTTCGAACACCGGGGAGCTGTTTTTT
>-|many|TRBJ1-2|TRBV27
CASSPHDSLSGYTF
TGTGCCAGCAGTCCCCACGACAGTCTGTCTGGCTACACCTTC
>TRBD2|few|TRBJ2-3|TRBV10-3
CAISEGTSGGTDTQYF
TGTGCCATCAGTGAGGGGACTAGCGGGGGCACAGATACGCAGTATTTT
>TRBD1|few|TRBJ1-2|TRBV27
CASSLVATGDYGYTF
TGTGCCAGCAGTCTCGTCGCGACAGGGGACTATGGCTACACCTTC
>TRBD2|-|TRBJ2-1|TRBV19
CASTFSGGLYNEQFF
TGTGCCAGTACCTTTAGCGGGGGCCTCTACAATGAGCAGTTCTTC